This is a list of T cell receptor beta chains from one sample in a study of T cells in Graves' hyperthyroidism and ophthalmopathy. Each CDR3 protein is one row after TCRdb ran MiXCR on the multiplex PCR reads. The sample gives almost 600,000 distinct CDR3 sequences, approximately 44% of which show up once; more than 7% is in the top ten. Sequencing was done on a sample of peripheral blood or thyroid tissue (not recorded which). These receptors all come from a woman younger than 30 with Graves' hyperthyroidism. The CDR3 runs from the conserved cysteine through the conserved F or W. The D gene is left open where the match is weak.

v_gene	d_gene	len	j_gene	CDR3aa
TRBV7-9	NA	13	TRBJ2-2	CASSRANTGELFF
TRBV20-1	NA	15	TRBJ2-2	CSATRGAFGSGELFF
TRBV14	TRBD2	15	TRBJ2-3	CASSPLAGLGDTQYF
TRBV20-1	NA	13	TRBJ1-2	CSAILRANYGYTF
TRBV5-1	NA	14	TRBJ2-2	CASSLMGDTGELFF
TRBV7-9	NA	15	TRBJ2-5	CASSLVTEYQETQYF
TRBV7-9	NA	12	TRBJ2-7	CASTLQGYEQYF
TRBV29-1	NA	16	TRBJ2-1	CSVEDPQRVSYNEQFF
TRBV14	NA	18	TRBJ2-7	CASSQDQQRGSWIGEQYF
TRBV10-3	TRBD1	14	TRBJ2-2	CAISRTGYTGELFF
TRBV5-1	TRBD1	13	TRBJ2-7	CASSQGQDYEQYF
TRBV20-1	TRBD2	14	TRBJ2-7	CSASRTRSSYEQYF
TRBV2	NA	14	TRBJ2-6	CASSEARAANVLTF
TRBV7-9	TRBD2	16	TRBJ2-5	CASSNTGSGRVETQYF
TRBV5-1	NA	14	TRBJ1-1	CASTGEPENTEAFF
TRBV10-3	NA	11	TRBJ2-7	CAISEGYEQYF
TRBV7-3	NA	16	TRBJ2-2	CASSLKTTGWTGELFF
TRBV11-1	NA	17	TRBJ2-2	CASRPLRGSMNTGELFF
TRBV7-2	NA	14	TRBJ2-2	CASSLSGIYGELFF
TRBV20-1	NA	13	TRBJ1-1	CSAYGEMNTEAFF
TRBV20-1	NA	14	TRBJ1-2	CSARDQSRLGGYTF
TRBV10-3	NA	15	TRBJ1-4	CAISGRVGTNEKLFF
TRBV11-1	NA	15	TRBJ2-2	CASSLGGGTYGELFF
TRBV15	NA	13	TRBJ2-7	CATSSRPGREQYF
TRBV20-1	TRBD2	14	TRBJ2-7	CSARTSGARNEQYF
TRBV20-1	NA	13	TRBJ1-2	CSARAPGLGGYTF
TRBV12-3/TRBV12-4	TRBD1	16	TRBJ2-6	CASNISPGQGANVLTF
TRBV10-3	NA	14	TRBJ1-6	CAGGGGGQNSPLHF
TRBV4-3	NA	18	TRBJ2-2	CASSQSMRLATNTGELFF
TRBV2	NA	10	TRBJ2-3	CASTTDTQYF
TRBV24-1	NA	16	TRBJ1-2	CATSDPGEDSNYGYTF
TRBV29-1	NA	15	TRBJ1-5	CSTKGGGGSNQPQHF
TRBV7-8	NA	13	TRBJ2-1	CASSLVLAGEQFF
TRBV5-1	NA	15	TRBJ1-4	CASSFGIGVNEKLFF
TRBV15	NA	16	TRBJ1-4	CATSRARDRLNEKLFF
TRBV9	NA	14	TRBJ2-5	CASSATRGGETQYF
TRBV29-1	TRBD1	13	TRBJ1-2	CSVYGQGVDGYTF
TRBV29-1	TRBD2	16	TRBJ2-2	CSEKGLAGVGFGELFF
TRBV29-1	NA	12	TRBJ1-2	CSHGGGDYGYTF
TRBV5-6	NA	16	TRBJ2-2	CASSSQGGFLARELFF
TRBV12-3/TRBV12-4	TRBD1	15	TRBJ1-6	CASSQGQDYNSPLHF
TRBV19	TRBD1	13	TRBJ1-5	CASRWDREGPQHF
TRBV4-2	NA	15	TRBJ1-5	CASSHDISSNQPQHF
TRBV7-3	TRBD2	14	TRBJ2-5	CASSFFGGVETQYF
TRBV7-9	NA	14	TRBJ1-2	CASSELAGGYGYTF
TRBV20-1	TRBD2	15	TRBJ2-5	CSAREATSGQETQYF
TRBV5-1	NA	15	TRBJ2-7	CASSLGGTLDYEQYF